The 28 T cell receptor beta chains below all came from one sample that was sequenced in a study of T cell clonality in common variable immunodeficiency (dated by TCRdb to between 2014 and 2017). The receptor library was made with the immunoSEQ multiplex PCR assay. In TCRdb, the immuneACCESS table is reduced to in-frame sequences with V and J assigned. These tables do not hold every clone; where another copy was compared, an unresolved V gene accounts for under half, and the others remain unexplained. Here the sample lists about 52,000 clones, none seen once only. The ten largest account for about 1.7% of the sample. The specimen was peripheral blood mononuclear cells. These TCRs come from a person between 18 and 75 years old in good health.

In this sample, this clone turned up many times. Incomplete CDR3 DNA: TGTGCCAGCAGTGACTCGACTAGCGCCACAGATACG. It yields the protein CASSDSTSATDT. The whole CDR3 is CASSDSTSATDTQYF. V and J are TRBV6-4 and TRBJ2-3; TRBD2 matches at 8 bases. The observed sequence ends 3 residues before the CDR3 terminus, with the missing tail filled in from the germline J gene. Germline CDR1 is MRHNA and CDR2 is SNTAGT. V shed 0 bases, J shed 2 bases, and the junction held 1 base outside the gene matches. The CDR3 spans 15 residues.

This clone was seen many times. The CDR3 loop reads CASSYGAGFNQPQHF. CDR3 bases read: TGTGCCAGCAGTTACGGAGCGGGGTTCAATCAGCCC. The chain joins TRBV6-2 or TRBV6-3 to TRBJ1-5; D remains ambiguous. The read terminates 3 residues ahead of where the CDR3 ends, so the germline J gene completes it. Trimming pared 2 bases from V and 3 bases from J, leaving 11 bases between. The CDR3 totals 15 residues. Germline V lookup: CDR1 MNHEY, CDR2 SVGEGT.

There are many counts of this clone. Sequencing ends 3 residues short of the CDR3 end; the germline J gene provides the rest. The chain has TRBV6-2 or TRBV6-3 and TRBJ2-2; a weak D match, TRBD1 (5 bases). CDR1 and CDR2 from the germline V gene are MNHEY and SVGEGT. The CDR3 consists of 15 residues. V was cut by 7 bases and J by 1 base, with 13 bases left in between. The part of the CDR3 DNA that was read is TGTGCCAGCAACAGGAGAACACGGAACACCGGGGAG. This sequence encodes CASNRRTRNTGE. The entire CDR3 is CASNRRTRNTGELFF.

There are a few counts of this clone. The read terminates 3 residues before the CDR3 end, so the remaining end is supplied by the germline J gene. The chain links TRBV5-5 to TRBJ2-3, with TRBD1 identical over 7 bases. The CDR3 has 14 amino acids. Germline CDR1 and CDR2: SGHKS and YYEKEE (reference sequence). CDR3 sequence: CASSWTGLQETQYF. The sequenced part of the CDR3 DNA is TGTGCCAGCAGCTGGACAGGCCTTCAAGAGACG.

This clone was detected many times. The CDR3 is cut off 3 residues early in the read; its end comes from the germline J gene. The chain carries TRBV20-1 and TRBJ1-2, with TRBD1 identical over 8 bases. The CDR3 is 14 residues long. Germline assignment: CDR1 DFQATT and CDR2 SNEGSKA (reference sequence). V was clipped by 3 bases and J by 4 bases; unmatched bases: 7. CDR3 bases read: TGCAGTGCTAGGACAGGGGCGTCCCTCTATGGC. Protein: CSARTGASLYG. The full CDR3 protein is CSARTGASLYGYTF.

In this sample, this clone turned up many times. The read terminates 3 residues before the CDR3 end, so the remaining end is supplied by the germline J gene. The chain combines TRBV5-1 with TRBJ2-6; D possibly uses TRBD1 or TRBD2 (5 bases each). CDR1 is SGHRS and CDR2 is YFSETQ in the germline V gene. V lost 1 base and J 0 bases, leaving 8 bases between the germline ends. This CDR3 has 16 residues. The DNA read from the CDR3 is TGCGCCAGCAGCTTGTCAGGGAGCTCTGGGGCCAACGTC. This sequence encodes CASSLSGSSGANV. The full-length CDR3 reads as CASSLSGSSGANVLTF.

This clone was detected ten times or more. The DNA ends 3 residues before the CDR3 does, and the rest of the CDR3 is filled in from the germline J gene. The chain joins TRBV6-2 or TRBV6-3 to TRBJ2-2; D not certain. Germline V lookup: CDR1 MNHEY, CDR2 SVGEGT. The CDR3 sequence is 15 residues long. Trimming pared 7 bases from V and 0 bases from J, leaving 12 bases between. CDR3 in amino acids: CASIQTPANTGELFF. The CDR3 DNA, read in part, is TGTGCCAGCATTCAGACACCGGCGAACACCGGGGAG.

This clone showed up many times. The read halts 3 residues ahead of the CDR3 end, with the missing end drawn from the germline J gene. The J gene is TRBJ2-1, the V gene TRBV7-2, with D possibly matching TRBD1 (8 bases). The CDR3 has 15 amino acids. CDR1 SGHTA and CDR2 FQGNSA come from the germline V gene. V lost 5 bases to trimming and J lost 9 bases, with 20 bases between them. CDR3 sequence: CASSQAGTGDIEQFF. CDR3 DNA (partial): TGTGCCAGCAGCCAAGCGGGGACAGGCGACATTGAG. The full variable domain, completed using reference TRBV7-2 and TRBJ2-1, is GAGVSQSPSNKVTEKGKDVELRCDPISGHTALYWYRQSLGQGLEFLIYFQGNSAPDKSGLPSDRFSAERTGGSVSTLTIQRTQQEDSAVYLCASSQAGTGDIEQFFGPGTRLTVL.

Of note for this clone: The CDR3 extends 3 residues past the end of the read, so its final part is completed from the germline J gene. V and J are TRBV7-2 and TRBJ1-4; D is unclear. Germline V gene sequence: CDR1 SGHTA, CDR2 FQGNSA. The CDR3 consists of 13 residues. The CDR3 DNA, read in part, is TGTGCCAGCAGCTTAGATCCGGGTCTACCA. Encoded protein: CASSLDPGLP. The whole CDR3 region reads CASSLDPGLPLFF.

This clone showed up many times. The CDR3 here is CASSLTGEETQYF. Partial CDR3 DNA: TGTGCCAGCAGCCTGACAGGGGAAGAGACC. The V and J genes are TRBV5-6 and TRBJ2-5; 8 bases are shared with TRBD1. The read ends 3 residues shy of where the CDR3 ends; the end is completed using the germline J gene. V shed 4 bases and J 3 bases; nucleotides not matched to a gene: 2. Germline V gives CDR1 SGHDT, CDR2 YYEEEE. The CDR3 has 13 amino acids.

This clone was observed many times. From the germline J gene comes the end of the CDR3, since the read stops 3 residues before it. The gene calls are TRBV7-2 and TRBJ2-7, with D unclear. In germline, CDR1 is SGHTA, CDR2 FQGNSA. Trimming removed 2 bases from V and 4 bases from J, with 6 bases in between. The CDR3 is made up of 12 amino acids. This chain's CDR3 is CASSLSGYEQYF. The DNA read from the CDR3 is TGTGCCAGCAGCTTATCCGGTTACGAG.

Only a few counts were recorded for this clone. The read comes to an end 3 residues before the CDR3 does, leaving the germline J gene to fill in the end. The chain uses TRBV7-9 and TRBJ2-5, with 10 bases that match TRBD2. Germline CDR1 reads SEHNR; CDR2 reads FQNEAQ (reference sequence). V was pared by 1 base and J by 4 bases, with 3 bases of the junction left unmatched. The CDR3 has 15 residues. The CDR3 protein is CASSLVAGGSETQYF. The CDR3 bases that were read are TGTGCCAGCAGCTTAGTAGCGGGGGGCTCAGAGACC.

This clone was seen at least ten times. Sequencing ends 3 residues short of the CDR3 end; the germline J gene provides the rest. The genes are TRBV20-1 and TRBJ2-1; D not resolved. The CDR3 runs to 14 residues. Trimming cost V 1 base and J 0 bases, with 7 bases left between them. Germline-derived CDR1 and CDR2 are DFQATT and SNEGSKA (reference sequence). The CDR3 protein is CSARGRRSYNEQFF. The covered CDR3 bases are TGCAGTGCTAGAGGGCGGCGCTCCTACAATGAG.

This clone has ten or more counts. The read stops 3 residues short of the end of the CDR3; the missing end is completed from the germline J gene. This chain connects TRBV5-1 to TRBJ1-1; D possibly corresponds to TRBD1 (5 bases). CDR3 length equals 15 residues. Per germline, CDR1 SGHRS and CDR2 YFSETQ. Trimming took 5 bases from V and 1 from J, leaving 15 bases between them. CDR3 region: CASSQGLQGNTEAFF. The covered CDR3 bases are TGCGCCAGCAGTCAGGGATTGCAGGGGAACACTGAA.

This clone was seen many times. The sequenced fragment ends 3 residues before the CDR3 boundary, so the rest is inferred from the germline J gene. This chain links TRBV7-8 with TRBJ2-3; 8 nucleotides line up with TRBD1. Germline V lookup: CDR1 SGHVS, CDR2 FQNEAQ. V lost 3 bases and J lost 4; bases outside the gene matches: 9. The CDR3 has 16 amino acids. CDR3 in amino acids: CASSFFGQGIADTQYF. CDR3 DNA (partial): TGTGCCAGCAGCTTCTTCGGACAGGGAATAGCAGATACG.

This clone was recorded many times. Coverage ceases 3 residues before the CDR3 finishes, and the germline J gene fills in the end. The chain is built from TRBV30 and TRBJ1-6; unclear D gene. This CDR3 is 13 amino acids long. Germline V CDR1 and CDR2: GTSNPN, SVGIG (reference sequence). V lost 4 bases, J lost 7 bases, and 11 bases lay in between. The covered CDR3 bases are TGTGCCTGGAATCAGGTTAAGAATTCACCC. Translated, it gives CAWNQVKNSP. The whole CDR3 is CAWNQVKNSPLHF.

Many counts were recorded for this clone. The read finishes 3 residues shy of the CDR3 end, and the germline J gene is used to complete it. The chain joins TRBV7-9 to TRBJ2-3; weak D call: TRBD2 (6 bases). Trimming took 6 bases from V and 3 from J, leaving 10 bases between them. From germline, CDR1 is SEHNR and CDR2 FQNEAQ (reference sequence). This CDR3 has 13 amino acids. The CDR3 loop is CASSTGLTDTQYF. The CDR3 bases that were read are TGTGCCAGCAGTACGGGACTTACAGATACG.

As for this clone: The sequenced fragment ends 3 residues before the CDR3 boundary, so the rest is inferred from the germline J gene. The rearrangement uses TRBV7-8 and TRBJ2-2; D is undetermined. CDR1 and CDR2 (germline): SGHVS, FQNEAQ. The CDR3 has 15 amino acids. The CDR3 bases that were read are TGTGCCAGCAGCGGCGACGTAGCAACTAATGAAAAG. Translated: CASSGDVATNEK. The complete CDR3 reads CASSGDVATNEKLFF.

This clone was counted many times. The read falls 3 residues short of the CDR3 end, and the missing part is taken from the germline J gene. J is TRBJ2-3 and V is TRBV6-2 or TRBV6-3; 12 bases are a match to TRBD2. This CDR3 contains 17 residues. Germline assignment: CDR1 MNHEY and CDR2 SVGEGT. V lost 5 bases and J lost 3; bases outside the gene matches: 9. CDR3 loop: CASSRSSGGAGTDTQYF. The sequenced CDR3 bases are TGTGCCAGCAGTCGCTCTAGCGGGGGGGCCGGAACAGATACG.

Points on this clone: The read is 3 residues too short to cover the CDR3 end, so that end is filled in from the germline J gene. The V and J genes are TRBV7-9 and TRBJ2-5; 7 nucleotides align to TRBD2. Germline lookup yields CDR1 SEHNR and CDR2 FQNEAQ (reference sequence). CDR3 length equals 14 residues. V shed 5 bases, J shed 5 bases, and the junction held 8 bases outside the gene matches. CDR3 region: CASSPLVGGETQYF. The sequenced part of the CDR3 DNA is TGTGCCAGCAGCCCACTAGTGGGGGGGGAGACC. Complete variable domain (other parts from reference TRBV7-9 and TRBJ2-5): DTGVSQNPRHKITKRGQNVTFRCDPISEHNRLYWYRQTLGQGPEFLTYFQNEAQLEKSRLLSDRFSAERPKGSFSTLEIQRTEQGDSAMYLCASSPLVGGETQYFGPGTRLLVL.

This clone was seen more than once but under ten times. The missing CDR3 end, 3 residues past where the read stops, is filled in from the germline J gene. The rearrangement uses TRBV11-2 and TRBJ2-7; the match to TRBD2 covers 9 bases. Trimming at V came to 7 bases and at J to 3 bases, leaving 10 bases not matched to a gene. Germline CDR1 is SGHAT and CDR2 is FQNNGV. CDR3 length: 15 amino acids. The CDR3 bases that were read are TGTGCCAGCAAATCACTGACTAGCGGAAACTACGAG. Its protein product is CASKSLTSGNYE. The CDR3, in full, reads CASKSLTSGNYEQYF.

This clone was counted ten times or more. Read data end 3 residues before the CDR3 end; the end is taken from the germline J gene. This chain links TRBV20-1 with TRBJ2-2; D might be TRBD2 (6 bases). Germline V gene sequence: CDR1 DFQATT, CDR2 SNEGSKA (reference sequence). CDR3 length: 12 residues. The CDR3 loop is CSAKDYNSPLFF. Incomplete CDR3 DNA: TGCAGTGCTAAGGACTATAATTCACCG.

This clone has a handful of counts. The sequenced fragment ends 3 residues before the CDR3 boundary, so the rest is inferred from the germline J gene. The rearrangement joins TRBV6-4 to TRBJ2-5; TRBD2 matches 13 bases. Germline V gene data show CDR1 as MRHNA and CDR2 as SNTAGT. This CDR3 has 15 amino acids. This CDR3 is CASSDTSGGADTQYF. CDR3 DNA (partial): TGTGCCAGCAGTGACACTAGCGGGGGGGCAGATACC.

Worth noting for this clone: The read terminates 3 residues before the CDR3 end, so the remaining end is supplied by the germline J gene. The chain is built from TRBV7-9 and TRBJ2-2; D is unresolved. From germline, CDR1 is SEHNR and CDR2 FQNEAQ (reference sequence). The CDR3 is 15 residues long. CDR3 bases read: TGTGCCAGCAGCCCAATGGCCTACAGTAATTCACCG. Translation gives CASSPMAYSNSP. The entire CDR3 sequence reads CASSPMAYSNSPLFF.

On this clone itself: This clone may be a read error of a much larger clone one base away. The read comes to an end 3 residues before the CDR3 does, leaving the germline J gene to fill in the end. The V gene is TRBV7-7, the J gene TRBJ1-2, with TRBD1 matching over 7 bases. From germline, CDR1 is SSHAT and CDR2 FNYEAQ (reference sequence). The CDR3 has 13 amino acids. The CDR3 DNA, read in part, is TGTGCTAGCAGCTTAAACAGGGGAGAGACC. Its protein product is CASSLNRGET. From start to end, the CDR3 is CASSLNRGETYTF. Based on the CDR3 plus reference TRBV7-7 and TRBJ1-2, the full variable domain is GAGVSQSPRYKVTKRGQDVTLRCDPISSHATLYWYQQALGQGPEFLTYFNYEAQPDKSGLPSDRFSAERPEGSISTLTIQRTEQRDSAMYRCASSLNRGETYTFGSGTRLTVV.

In this sample, this clone turned up many times. The missing CDR3 end, 3 residues past where the read stops, is filled in from the germline J gene. This sequence joins TRBV19 and TRBJ1-5; 9 bases are shared with TRBD1. This CDR3 contains 14 residues. Germline-derived CDR1 and CDR2 are LNHDA and SQIVND (reference sequence). Losses at the gene ends were 11 bases for V and 6 bases for J; bases not matched to a gene: 11. CDR3 loop: CAGGQGPITQPQHF. CDR3 bases read: TGTGCCGGCGGACAGGGGCCGATCACTCAGCCC.

This clone was observed at least ten times. The observed sequence ends 3 residues before the CDR3 terminus, with the missing tail filled in from the germline J gene. The chain carries TRBV7-9 and TRBJ1-5; D remains ambiguous. This CDR3 has 13 amino acids. V lost 5 bases to trimming and J lost 7 bases, with 12 bases between them. Germline V gene data show CDR1 as SEHNR and CDR2 as FQNEAQ (reference sequence). The CDR3: CASSLDTRQPQHF. CDR3 bases read: TGTGCCAGCAGCCTAGACACTAGGCAGCCC. Full variable domain (rest looked up from reference TRBV7-9 and TRBJ1-5): DTGVSQNPRHKITKRGQNVTFRCDPISEHNRLYWYRQTLGQGPEFLTYFQNEAQLEKSRLLSDRFSAERPKGSFSTLEIQRTEQGDSAMYLCASSLDTRQPQHFGDGTRLSIL.

This clone was detected many times. Sequencing ends 3 residues short of the CDR3 end; the germline J gene provides the rest. The same CDR3 also results from other DNA sequences found in this sample. The rearrangement joins TRBV30 to TRBJ1-3; the D is unclear. The CDR3 runs to 13 residues. V was clipped by 2 bases and J by 4 bases, with 9 bases between them. Germline loops: CDR1 GTSNPN, CDR2 SVGIG (reference sequence). The sequenced CDR3 bases are TGTGCCTGGAGTCTAGAGAGCGGAAACACC. Its translation is CAWSLESGNT. From start to end, the CDR3 is CAWSLESGNTIYF.